The 12 T cell receptor beta chains listed next were all sequenced from one sample in a study of shared clonotypes between healthy human individuals. TCRdb's copy holds only in-frame clones and misses some; the assay was immunoSEQ multiplex PCR. The sample yields roughly 1,500,000 clones, approximately 98.5% seen once. Sample: naive CD4+ T cells sorted from blood. Subset in this sample: CD45RA+ positively selected. The receptors come from a man in his thirties or forties in good health.

This chain connects TRBV11-2 to TRBJ2-2; D gene unclear. Trimming shortened V by 6 bases and J by 8 bases, and 19 bases separated the two germline ends. Germline V CDR1 and CDR2: SGHAT, FQNNGV. The CDR3 is made up of 15 amino acids. CDR3 sequence reads: CASSQTRALSGELFF. DNA for the CDR3: TGTGCCAGCAGTCAGACCCGGGCCTTATCGGGGGAGCTGTTTTTT.

V and J are TRBV28 and TRBJ2-1; 13 positions match TRBD2. The germline gives CDR1 MDHEN, CDR2 SYDVKM. The length of the CDR3 is 17 residues. V was clipped by 2 bases and J by 6 bases; unmatched bases: 7. The CDR3 spells CASSLIGLAGEGNEQFF. CDR3 nucleotide sequence: TGTGCCAGCAGTTTAATTGGACTAGCGGGAGAGGGCAATGAGCAGTTCTTC.

In its sample, this clone was seen once. The V gene is TRBV10-3, the J gene TRBJ1-2, with D unclear. CDR3 length: 14 residues. The germline CDR1 and CDR2 sequences are ENHRY and SYGVKD. V lost 5 bases, J lost 5 bases, and 15 bases lay in between. The CDR3 spells CAISFGQVGYGYTF. DNA of the CDR3: TGTGCCATCAGTTTTGGGCAGGTCGGGTATGGCTACACCTTC.

The rearrangement uses TRBV10-2 and TRBJ2-7; D assignment may be TRBD1 or TRBD2 (6 bases each). Germline CDR1 is WSHSY and CDR2 is SAAADI. The CDR3 contains 15 residues. V dropped 4 bases and J dropped 3 bases, with 16 bases sitting between them. Here the CDR3 reads CASSAPARGVYEQYF. The CDR3 DNA reads as TGCGCCAGCAGTGCCCCCGCAAGGGGGGTCTACGAGCAGTACTTC.

This clone was observed a handful of times. The V gene is TRBV9, the J gene TRBJ1-2, with TRBD1 matching over 7 bases. The CDR3 contains 16 residues. The V gene end was trimmed by 0 bases and the J gene end by 4 bases; junction bases not matched to a gene: 9. Germline loops: CDR1 SGDLS, CDR2 YYNGEE. The CDR3 DNA reads TGTGCCAGCAGCGTAGCCAGCACAGGGGTCCCCTATGGCTACACCTTC. Translation: CASSVASTGVPYGYTF.

Here the CDR3 reads CASSELPSVQFF. The CDR3 nucleotides are TGTGCCAGCAGTGAGCTCCCCTCGGTCCAATTCTTC. The genes are TRBV6-1 and TRBJ2-1; D unclear. V was pared by 3 bases and J by 16 bases, with 16 bases between. The CDR3 extends over 12 amino acids. Germline CDR1 is MNHNS and CDR2 is SASEGT.

This rearrangement joins TRBV18 to TRBJ2-5; 8 positions match TRBD1. Looked up from germline, CDR1 is KGHSH and CDR2 is LQKENI. The CDR3 covers 15 residues. The ends lost 6 bases at V and 4 bases at J; junction bases unmatched: 10. This chain's CDR3 is CASSLPAGGGETQYF. CDR3 sequence (DNA): TGTGCCAGCTCTCTCCCCGCAGGGGGCGGAGAGACCCAGTACTTC.

The rearrangement links TRBV5-1 to TRBJ2-1; 8 nucleotides agree with TRBD2. Germline CDR1 reads SGHRS; CDR2 reads YFSETQ. The CDR3 has 17 residues. J was trimmed by 8 bases and V by 0 bases; bases with no gene match: 13. The CDR3 DNA reads TGCGCCAGCAGCTTGGGAGGACTAAGCGGGAGTGGATATGAGCAGTTCTTC. Protein: CASSLGGLSGSGYEQFF.

The J gene is TRBJ1-1, the V gene TRBV29-1, with unresolved D. Germline CDR1 is SQVTM and CDR2 is ANQGSEA. V was shortened by 3 bases and J by 5 bases, with 10 bases between the two germline ends. This CDR3 contains 12 residues. CDR3 region: CSVDRTGTEAFF. CDR3 DNA: TGCAGCGTTGACAGGACGGGAACTGAAGCTTTCTTT.

The rearrangement links TRBV5-5 to TRBJ2-7, with 9 bases fitting TRBD1. Trimming cost V 0 bases and J 5 bases; bases outside gene matches: 0. Germline CDR1 is SGHKS and CDR2 is YYEKEE (reference sequence). The CDR3 contains 13 residues. CDR3 sequence: CASSLGQGDEQYF. CDR3 sequence (DNA): TGTGCCAGCAGCTTGGGACAGGGGGACGAGCAGTACTTC.

Turning to this clone: Distinct nucleotide sequences in the sample also encode this CDR3. The V and J genes are TRBV28 and TRBJ2-7; D is tentatively TRBD1 or TRBD2 (5 bases each). V was cut by 3 bases and J by 4 bases, with 7 bases left in between. The CDR3 sequence is 12 residues long. Per the germline V gene, CDR1 is MDHEN and CDR2 is SYDVKM. CDR3 DNA: TGTGCCAGCAGTTTCGGGGCGTACGAGCAGTACTTC. Residues: CASSFGAYEQYF.

Remarks on this clone: This same CDR3 is encoded by further DNA sequences in the sample. The CDR3 DNA reads as TGCGCCAGCAGCCTCAGCTCTGGGGCCAACGTCCTGACTTTC. Translation: CASSLSSGANVLTF. The genes are TRBV5-1 and TRBJ2-6, with D hard to call. The ends were cut back, 4 bases at V and 0 bases at J, with 5 bases in the middle. The CDR3 is 14 residues long. CDR1 is SGHRS, CDR2 YFSETQ, per germline.